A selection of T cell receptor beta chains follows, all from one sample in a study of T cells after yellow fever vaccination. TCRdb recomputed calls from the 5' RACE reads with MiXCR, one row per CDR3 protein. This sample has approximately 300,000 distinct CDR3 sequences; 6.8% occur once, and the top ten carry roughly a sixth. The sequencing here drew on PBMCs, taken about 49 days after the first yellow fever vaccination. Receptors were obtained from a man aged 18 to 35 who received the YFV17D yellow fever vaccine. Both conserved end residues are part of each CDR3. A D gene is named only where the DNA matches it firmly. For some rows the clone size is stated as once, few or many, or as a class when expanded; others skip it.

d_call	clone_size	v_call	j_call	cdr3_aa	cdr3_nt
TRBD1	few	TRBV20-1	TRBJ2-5	CSARAGQEETQYF	TGCAGTGCTAGGGCGGGACAGGAAGAGACCCAGTACTTC
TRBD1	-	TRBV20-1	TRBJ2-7	CSATLRTGYEQYF	TGCAGTGCGACCCTCAGGACAGGCTACGAGCAGTACTTC
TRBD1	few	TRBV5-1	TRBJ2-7	CASSPRDRYGEQYF	TGCGCCAGCAGCCCTCGGGACAGGTACGGCGAGCAGTACTTC
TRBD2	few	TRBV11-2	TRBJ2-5	CASSPYPRGLAGTRGETQYF	TGTGCCAGCAGCCCCTACCCTCGAGGACTAGCGGGGACCCGGGGGGAGACCCAGTACTTC
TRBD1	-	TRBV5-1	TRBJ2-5	CASSEGQGAETQYF	TGCGCCAGCAGCGAGGGACAGGGGGCAGAGACCCAGTACTTC
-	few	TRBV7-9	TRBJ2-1	CASSPVARSSYNEQFF	TGTGCCAGCAGCCCCGTCGCTCGATCCTCCTACAATGAGCAGTTCTTC
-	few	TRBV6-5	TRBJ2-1	CASSYAPGVKEFF	TGTGCCAGCAGTTACGCTCCAGGGGTAAAGGAGTTCTTC
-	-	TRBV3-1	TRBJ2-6	CASSQGVRRSSGANVLTF	TGTGCCAGCAGCCAAGGGGTCAGGAGAAGCTCTGGGGCCAACGTCCTGACTTTC
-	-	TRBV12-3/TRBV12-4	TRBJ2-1	CASSRRYEQFF	TGTGCCAGCAGCCGGAGATATGAGCAGTTCTTC
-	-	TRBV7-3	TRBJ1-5	CASSPTRDGGLRQPQHF	TGTGCCAGCAGCCCCACCCGAGATGGGGGATTGCGTCAGCCCCAGCATTTT
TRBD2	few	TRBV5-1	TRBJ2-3	CASSWGLAGASADTQYF	TGCGCCAGCAGCTGGGGACTAGCGGGGGCTTCGGCAGATACGCAGTATTTT
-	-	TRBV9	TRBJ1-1	CASSVGQTNTEAFF	TGTGCCAGCAGCGTTGGACAGACGAACACTGAAGCTTTCTTT
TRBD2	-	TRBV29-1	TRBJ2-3	CSVEVGGGPDTQYF	TGCAGCGTTGAAGTTGGCGGGGGGCCCGATACGCAGTATTTT
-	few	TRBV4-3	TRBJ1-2	CASSHGRQDGYTF	TGCGCCAGCAGCCACGGACGTCAGGATGGCTACACCTTC
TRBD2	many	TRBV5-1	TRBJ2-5	CASSSTPRGGRETQYF	TGCGCCAGCAGCTCGACGCCGCGGGGGGGCCGTGAGACCCAGTACTTC
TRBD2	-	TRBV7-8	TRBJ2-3	CASSKHRTSGAGTDTQYF	TGTGCCAGCAGCAAACATAGGACTAGCGGGGCCGGCACAGATACGCAGTATTTT
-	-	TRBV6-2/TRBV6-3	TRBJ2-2	CASSSEGITGELFF	TGTGCCAGCAGTTCTGAGGGAATCACCGGGGAGCTGTTTTTT
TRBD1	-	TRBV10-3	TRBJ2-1	CATSTGNYNEQFF	TGTGCCACGTCGACAGGGAACTACAATGAGCAGTTCTTC
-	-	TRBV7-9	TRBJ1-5	CASSRDGGISPQHF	TGTGCCAGCAGCCGGGACGGGGGAATCAGCCCCCAGCATTTT
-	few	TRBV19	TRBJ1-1	CASTRGPNGGTEAFF	TGTGCCAGTACAAGGGGACCTAATGGGGGCACTGAAGCTTTCTTT
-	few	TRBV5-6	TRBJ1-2	CASSRAGGDGLNYGYTF	TGTGCCAGCAGCCGGGCGGGCGGAGACGGCCTTAACTATGGCTACACCTTC
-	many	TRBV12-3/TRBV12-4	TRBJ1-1	CASNLTPEAFF	TGTGCCAGCAACCTCACGCCTGAAGCTTTCTTT
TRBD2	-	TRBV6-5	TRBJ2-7	CASAGGPIEQYF	TGTGCGTCAGCGGGGGGGCCGATCGAGCAGTACTTC
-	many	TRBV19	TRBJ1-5	CASSIAAGVFQPQHF	TGTGCCAGTAGTATCGCAGCGGGAGTCTTTCAGCCCCAGCATTTT
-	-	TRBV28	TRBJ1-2	CASRTGTGLGYTF	TGTGCCAGCAGAACCGGGACGGGCCTCGGCTACACCTTC
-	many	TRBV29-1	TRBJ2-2	CSNWCPTEASVNTGELFF	TGCAGCAATTGGTGCCCCACGGAAGCGAGCGTTAACACCGGGGAGCTGTTTTTT
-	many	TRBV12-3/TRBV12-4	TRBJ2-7	CASSLAGVTEQYF	TGTGCCAGCAGTTTAGCGGGGGTAACCGAGCAGTACTTC
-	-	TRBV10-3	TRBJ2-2	CAISAQSTGELFF	TGTGCCATCAGTGCGCAGAGCACCGGGGAGCTGTTTTTT
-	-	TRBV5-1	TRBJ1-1	CASSLAGDDTEAFF	TGCGCCAGCAGCTTGGCAGGGGATGACACTGAAGCTTTCTTT
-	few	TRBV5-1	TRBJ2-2	CASSLAASGNAGELFF	TGCGCCAGCAGCTTAGCGGCATCGGGGAATGCCGGGGAGCTGTTTTTT
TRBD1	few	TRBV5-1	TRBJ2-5	CASSHGQGQETQYF	TGCGCCAGCAGCCACGGACAGGGACAAGAGACCCAGTACTTC
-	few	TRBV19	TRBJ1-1	CASSRGLWTEAFF	TGTGCCAGTAGTCGGGGCTTGTGGACTGAAGCTTTCTTT
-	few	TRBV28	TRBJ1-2	CASSSLVYIGYTF	TGTGCCAGCAGTTCCCTGGTGTATATCGGCTACACCTTC
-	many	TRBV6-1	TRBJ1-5	CASSPPGGGPQHF	TGTGCCAGCAGCCCCCCGGGGGGAGGGCCCCAGCATTTT
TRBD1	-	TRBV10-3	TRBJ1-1	CAISTTGANTEAFF	TGTGCCATCAGTACGACAGGGGCGAACACTGAAGCTTTCTTT
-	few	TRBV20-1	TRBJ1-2	CSAPGTTFSSEYGYTF	TGCAGTGCTCCCGGGACAACCTTTTCCTCAGAATATGGCTACACCTTC
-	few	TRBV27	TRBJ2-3	CASSSSGGLGTQYF	TGTGCCAGCAGTTCGTCCGGGGGCCTCGGTACGCAGTATTTT
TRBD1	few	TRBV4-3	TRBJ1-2	CASSQDGDRVGNYGYTF	TGCGCCAGCAGCCAAGATGGGGACAGGGTGGGAAACTATGGCTACACCTTC
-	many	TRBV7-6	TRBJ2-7	CASSSAGYEQYF	TGTGCCAGCAGCTCGGCGGGCTACGAGCAGTACTTC
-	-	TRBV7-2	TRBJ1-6	CASSLAQRGGSPLHF	TGTGCCAGCAGCTTAGCGCAAAGGGGCGGCTCACCCCTCCACTTT
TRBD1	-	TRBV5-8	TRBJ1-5	CASNRDRGRSKPQHF	TGTGCCAGCAATCGGGACAGGGGGCGTTCGAAGCCCCAGCATTTT
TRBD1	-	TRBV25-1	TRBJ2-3	CASSDKGASTDTQYF	TGTGCCAGCAGTGATAAGGGGGCCTCAACCGATACGCAGTATTTT
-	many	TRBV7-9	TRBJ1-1	CASSFLMNEAFF	TGTGCCAGCAGCTTTTTAATGAACGAAGCTTTCTTT
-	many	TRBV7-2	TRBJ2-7	CASSHGSYEQYF	TGTGCCAGCAGCCATGGGTCCTACGAGCAGTACTTC
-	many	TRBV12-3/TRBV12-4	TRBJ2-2	CASSLLAGSGELFF	TGTGCCAGCAGTTTACTTGCGGGGAGCGGGGAGCTGTTTTTT
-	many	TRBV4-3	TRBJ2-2	CASSQESRWKNTGELFF	TGCGCCAGCAGCCAAGAATCTAGGTGGAAAAACACCGGGGAGCTGTTTTTT
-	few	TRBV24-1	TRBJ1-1	CATRGAGTEAFF	TGTGCCACCCGGGGGGCTGGCACTGAAGCTTTCTTT
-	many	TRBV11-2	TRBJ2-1	CASSSWASSYNEQFF	TGTGCCAGCAGCTCTTGGGCTAGCTCCTACAATGAGCAGTTCTTC
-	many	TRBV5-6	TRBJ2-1	CASSSLTGQFF	TGTGCCAGCAGCTCCCTTACAGGGCAGTTCTTC
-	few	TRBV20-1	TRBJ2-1	CSASRGGANEQFF	TGCAGTGCTAGTAGAGGGGGGGCCAATGAGCAGTTCTTC
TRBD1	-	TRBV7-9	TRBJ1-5	CASSSTGSQPQHF	TGTGCCAGCAGCTCGACAGGGAGTCAGCCCCAGCATTTT
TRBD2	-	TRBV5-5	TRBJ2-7	CASSLGLAGFYEQYF	TGTGCCAGCAGCTTGGGACTAGCGGGGTTCTACGAGCAGTACTTC
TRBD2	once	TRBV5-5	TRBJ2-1	CASSLLAGGPGERFF	TGTGCCAGCAGCTTACTAGCGGGGGGGCCCGGAGAGCGGTTCTTC
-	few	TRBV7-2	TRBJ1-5	CASSPAGAINQPQHF	TGTGCCAGCAGCCCGGCAGGGGCAATAAATCAGCCCCAGCATTTT